Below are 14 T cell receptor beta chains sequenced from a single sample in a study of T cell repertoires in cytomegalovirus infection. TCRdb used MiXCR to reprocess the reads, holding one entry per CDR3 protein. The table lists a few hundred thousand distinct CDR3 sequences, roughly 28% of them singletons. These TCRs are of unknown antigen specificity. This material consisted of cultured PBMCs, taken from culture after CMV antigen stimulation. The receptors shown here come from a human donor in good health (CMV status not recorded). Some clones in this sample may be carry-over from other donors' samples.

The V call is TRBV20-1, the J call TRBJ2-1; D not certain. The CDR3 covers 17 residues. Germline CDR1 reads DFQATT; CDR2 reads SNEGSKA (reference sequence). Trimming removed 0 bases from V and 3 bases from J, with 18 bases in between. CDR3 DNA sequence: TGCAGTGCTAGAGACCCAAGGACCCAATCTGACTACAATGAGCAGTTCTTC. It translates to CSARDPRTQSDYNEQFF.

This CDR3 is CASSLEGTSGNTGELFF. The CDR3 region has the DNA TGTGCCAGCAGCTTAGAAGGGACTAGCGGTAACACCGGGGAGCTGTTTTTT. The rearrangement uses TRBV7-2 and TRBJ2-2, with 11 bases that match TRBD2. Unmatched junction bases numbered 3, after V lost 1 base and J lost 2 bases. Germline V lookup: CDR1 SGHTA, CDR2 FQGNSA. The CDR3 extends over 17 amino acids.

The chain recombines TRBV3-1 with TRBJ1-1, with D perhaps matching TRBD1 (5 bases). The germline V and J ends were trimmed by 0 bases and 5 bases, with 16 bases remaining between them. Germline lookup yields CDR1 LGHDT and CDR2 YNNKEL (reference sequence). The CDR3 extends over 16 amino acids. This CDR3 is CASSQEGEGASTEAFF. The CDR3 nucleotides are TGTGCCAGCAGCCAAGAGGGGGAAGGGGCTTCGACTGAAGCTTTCTTT.

This clonotype showed up just a few times. The genes are TRBV3-1 and TRBJ1-1; 9 bases align to TRBD1. Germline-derived CDR1 and CDR2 are LGHDT and YNNKEL (reference sequence). This CDR3 is 15 amino acids long. The junction had 9 bases not matched to a gene; V was cut back by 5 bases and J by 5 bases. Written as DNA, the CDR3 is TGTGCCAGCAGCTCCGGGACAGGGTCTGGGACTGAAGCTTTCTTT. This encodes CASSSGTGSGTEAFF.

CDR3 sequence (DNA): TGCAGTGCTAGAGAGGGGGTTCTAGAGACCCAGTACTTC. Translation: CSAREGVLETQYF. The chain has TRBV20-1 and TRBJ2-5; D may be TRBD1 or TRBD2 (5 bases each). CDR1 is DFQATT and CDR2 is SNEGSKA in the germline V gene (reference sequence). V was cut by 0 bases and J by 4 bases, with 9 bases left in between. CDR3 length equals 13 residues.

This clonotype was detected only a few times. This chain uses TRBV6-1 with TRBJ1-2; D is perhaps TRBD1 (5 bases). This CDR3 comprises 14 residues. Per germline, CDR1 MNHNS and CDR2 SASEGT. Trimming removed 7 bases at V and 0 bases at J, with 12 bases between. The CDR3 DNA follows: TGTGCCAGCACCCCCAGGGCCACTAACTATGGCTACACCTTC. Translating it yields CASTPRATNYGYTF.

This sequence joins TRBV19 and TRBJ1-5, with no clear D. This CDR3 has 12 residues. The germline V and J ends were trimmed by 7 bases and 8 bases, with 12 bases remaining between them. CDR1 is LNHDA and CDR2 is SQIVND in the germline V gene (reference sequence). CDR3 nucleotides: TGTGCCAGTAACGATCCGGCGAAGCCCCAGCATTTT. It is translated as CASNDPAKPQHF.

This clonotype has more than one count but fewer than ten. The rearrangement joins TRBV7-2 to TRBJ2-5; TRBD2 matches at 9 bases. Germline CDR1 SGHTA, CDR2 FQGNSA. Trimming cost V 1 base and J 4 bases; bases outside gene matches: 7. This CDR3 has 16 residues. This chain's CDR3 is CASSLGGGGAGETQYF. CDR3 in DNA: TGTGCCAGCAGCTTAGGCGGCGGGGGGGCCGGAGAGACCCAGTACTTC.

This clonotype was detected only a few times. This CDR3 reads CSAGYIHEQYF. In DNA form, the CDR3 reads TGCAGCGCTGGTTACATACACGAGCAGTACTTC. J is TRBJ2-7 and V is TRBV29-1; D unresolved. Trimming stripped 7 bases from V and 5 bases from J, with 12 bases between. The CDR3 is 11 amino acids. Germline CDR1 reads SQVTM; CDR2 reads ANQGSEA.

This clonotype showed up just a few times. This sequence joins TRBV5-1 and TRBJ2-1, with a weak D call TRBD2 (6 bases). The CDR3 runs to 16 residues. CDR1 is SGHRS and CDR2 is YFSETQ in the germline V gene. Trimming pared 5 bases from V and 1 base from J, leaving 16 bases between. The CDR3 coding sequence is TGCGCCAGCAGAGGTAGCGGCCACGGTTCCTACAATGAGCAGTTCTTC. This codes for CASRGSGHGSYNEQFF.

CDR3 nucleotide sequence: TGCAGCGTTCCCAACTCTTGGACTAGTGTCACCGGGGAGCTGTTTTTT. Translation gives CSVPNSWTSVTGELFF. J is TRBJ2-2 and V is TRBV29-1, with TRBD2 matching 7 bases. V lost 5 bases to trimming and J lost 4 bases; unmatched junction nucleotides: 13. Germline lookup yields CDR1 SQVTM and CDR2 ANQGSEA. The CDR3 is 16 amino acids.

This clonotype appeared many times. J is TRBJ2-1 and V is TRBV7-6, with 9 bases fitting TRBD1. Germline lookup yields CDR1 SGHVS and CDR2 FNYEAQ. V trimming: 2 bases; J trimming: 14 bases; junction bases outside the gene matches: 16. This CDR3 region has 16 residues. The CDR3 nucleotides read TGTGCCAGCAGCTTACCCGGACAGGGGAGAGGGGATAGGGAGTTCTTC. Translated, it gives CASSLPGQGRGDREFF.

This clonotype has only a few counts. This sequence joins TRBV20-1 and TRBJ2-1; a possible D gene is TRBD2 (5 bases). The germline gives CDR1 DFQATT, CDR2 SNEGSKA (reference sequence). This CDR3 contains 15 residues. V was trimmed by 3 bases and J by 2 bases, leaving 14 bases between them. CDR3: CSASPPRGTYNEQFF. CDR3 bases: TGCAGTGCTAGTCCACCCCGGGGAACCTACAATGAGCAGTTCTTC.

As for this clonotype: A much larger clone sits a single nucleotide away, making a read error possible. The V gene is TRBV7-6, the J gene TRBJ1-1; D not certain. V lost 1 base to trimming and J lost 1 base, with 7 bases between them. The CDR3 spans 14 residues. The germline V gene encodes CDR1 SGHVS and CDR2 FNYEAQ. CDR3 in amino acids: CASSLVEGNTEAFF. CDR3 in DNA: TGTGCCAGCAGCTTAGTGGAGGGGAACACTGAAGCTTTCTTT.